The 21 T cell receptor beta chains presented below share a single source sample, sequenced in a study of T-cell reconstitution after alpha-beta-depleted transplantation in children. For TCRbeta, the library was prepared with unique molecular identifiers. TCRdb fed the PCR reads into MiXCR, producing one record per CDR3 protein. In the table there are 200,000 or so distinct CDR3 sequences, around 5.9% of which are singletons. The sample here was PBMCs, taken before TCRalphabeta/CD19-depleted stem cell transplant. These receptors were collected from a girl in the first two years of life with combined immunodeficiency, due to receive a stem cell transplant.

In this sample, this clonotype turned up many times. The CDR3 DNA sequence: TGTGCCAGCAGCCAAGTTCGGGGACTAGCGGGAGCAATGAATGAGCAGTTCTTC. Protein product: CASSQVRGLAGAMNEQFF. V and J are TRBV14 and TRBJ2-1, with 14 bases lining up with TRBD2. This CDR3 comprises 18 residues. Looked up from germline, CDR1 is SGHDN and CDR2 is FVKESK. The V segment lost 1 base and the J segment 7 bases; nucleotides outside the gene matches: 9.

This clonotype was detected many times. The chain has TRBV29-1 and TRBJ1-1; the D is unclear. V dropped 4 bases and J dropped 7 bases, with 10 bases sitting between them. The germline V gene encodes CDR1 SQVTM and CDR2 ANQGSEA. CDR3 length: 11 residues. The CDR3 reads CSVVAVGEAFF. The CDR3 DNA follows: TGCAGCGTTGTGGCCGTGGGTGAAGCTTTCTTT.

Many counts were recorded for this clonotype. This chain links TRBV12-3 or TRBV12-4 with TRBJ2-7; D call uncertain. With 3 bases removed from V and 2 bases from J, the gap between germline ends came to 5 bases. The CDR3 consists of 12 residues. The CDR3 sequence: CASSFSPYEQYF. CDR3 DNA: TGTGCCAGCAGTTTCTCCCCCTACGAGCAGTACTTC.

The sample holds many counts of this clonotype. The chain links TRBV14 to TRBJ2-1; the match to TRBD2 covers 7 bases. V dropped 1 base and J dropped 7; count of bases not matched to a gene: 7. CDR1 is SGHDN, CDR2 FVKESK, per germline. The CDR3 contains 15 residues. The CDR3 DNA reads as TGTGCCAGCAGCCAAGGGCCGGGGCGGGGGAATGAGCAGTTCTTC. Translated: CASSQGPGRGNEQFF. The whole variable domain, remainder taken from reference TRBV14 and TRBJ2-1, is EAGVTQFPSHSVIEKGQTVTLRCDPISGHDNLYWYRRVMGKEIKFLLHFVKESKQDESGMPNNRFLAERTGGTYSTLKVQPAELEDSGVYFCASSQGPGRGNEQFFGPGTRLTVL.

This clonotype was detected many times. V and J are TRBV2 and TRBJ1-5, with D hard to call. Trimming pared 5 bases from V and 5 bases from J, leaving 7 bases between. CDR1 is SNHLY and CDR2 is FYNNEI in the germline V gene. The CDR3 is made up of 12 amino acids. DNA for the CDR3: TGTGCCAGCAGTTTCGAATATCAGCCCCAGCATTTT. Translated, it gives CASSFEYQPQHF.

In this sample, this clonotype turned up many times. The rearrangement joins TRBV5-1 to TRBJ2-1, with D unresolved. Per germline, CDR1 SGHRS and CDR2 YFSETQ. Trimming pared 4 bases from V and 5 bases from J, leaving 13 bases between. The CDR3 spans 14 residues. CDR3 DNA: TGCGCCAGCAGCCCGTTCGAATTCGACAATGAGCAGTTCTTC. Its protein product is CASSPFEFDNEQFF.

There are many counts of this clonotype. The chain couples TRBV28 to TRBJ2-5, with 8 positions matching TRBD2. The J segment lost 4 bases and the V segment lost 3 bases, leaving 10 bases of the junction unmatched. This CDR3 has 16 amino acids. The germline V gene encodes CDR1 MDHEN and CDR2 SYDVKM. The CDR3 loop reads CASSFPGGGRRETQYF. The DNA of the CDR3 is TGTGCCAGCAGTTTCCCCGGGGGGGGACGTAGAGAGACCCAGTACTTC.

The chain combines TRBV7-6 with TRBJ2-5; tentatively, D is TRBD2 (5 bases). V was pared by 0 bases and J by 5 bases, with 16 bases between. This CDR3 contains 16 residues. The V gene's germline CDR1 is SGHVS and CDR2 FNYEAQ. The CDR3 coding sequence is TGTGCCAGCAGCTTAGCCCGGACTGGGAAATGGGAGACCCAGTACTTC. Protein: CASSLARTGKWETQYF.

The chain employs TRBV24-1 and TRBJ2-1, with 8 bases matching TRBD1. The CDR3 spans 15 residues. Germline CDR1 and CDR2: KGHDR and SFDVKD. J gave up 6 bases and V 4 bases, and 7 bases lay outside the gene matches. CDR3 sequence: CATSDPNRGSNEQFF. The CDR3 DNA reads TGTGCCACCAGTGACCCTAACAGGGGGAGCAATGAGCAGTTCTTC.

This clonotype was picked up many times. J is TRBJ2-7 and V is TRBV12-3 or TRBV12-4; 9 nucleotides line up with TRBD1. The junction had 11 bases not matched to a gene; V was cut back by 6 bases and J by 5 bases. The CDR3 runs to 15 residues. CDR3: CASSSPGQGSHEQYF. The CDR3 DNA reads TGTGCCAGCAGCTCTCCGGGACAGGGTTCTCACGAGCAGTACTTC.

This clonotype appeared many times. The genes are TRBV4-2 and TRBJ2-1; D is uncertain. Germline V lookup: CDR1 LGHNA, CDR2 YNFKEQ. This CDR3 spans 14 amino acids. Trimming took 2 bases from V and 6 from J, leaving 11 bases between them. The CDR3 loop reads CASSQIGESNEQFF. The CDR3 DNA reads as TGTGCCAGCAGCCAAATAGGAGAGTCCAATGAGCAGTTCTTC.

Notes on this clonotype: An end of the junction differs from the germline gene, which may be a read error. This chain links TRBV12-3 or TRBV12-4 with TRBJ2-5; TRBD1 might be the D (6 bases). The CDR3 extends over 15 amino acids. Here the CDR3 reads CATSRASRGQETHYF. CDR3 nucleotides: TGTGCCACCTCTAGGGCTAGCAGGGGTCAAGAGACCCACTACTTC.

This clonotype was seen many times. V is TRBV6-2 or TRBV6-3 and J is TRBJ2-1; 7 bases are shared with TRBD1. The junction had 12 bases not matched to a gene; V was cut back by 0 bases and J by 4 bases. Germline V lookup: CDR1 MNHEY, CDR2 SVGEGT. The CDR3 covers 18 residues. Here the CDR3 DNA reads TGTGCCAGCAGTTACTCGATAGCCGGGACAGAACTTTACAATGAGCAGTTCTTC. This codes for CASSYSIAGTELYNEQFF.

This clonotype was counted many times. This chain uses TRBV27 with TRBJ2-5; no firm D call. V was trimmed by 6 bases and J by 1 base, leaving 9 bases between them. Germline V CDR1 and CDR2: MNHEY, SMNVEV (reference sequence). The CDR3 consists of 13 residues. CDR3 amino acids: CASSLLPQETQYF. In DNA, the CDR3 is TGTGCCAGCAGCCTACTCCCCCAAGAGACCCAGTACTTC.

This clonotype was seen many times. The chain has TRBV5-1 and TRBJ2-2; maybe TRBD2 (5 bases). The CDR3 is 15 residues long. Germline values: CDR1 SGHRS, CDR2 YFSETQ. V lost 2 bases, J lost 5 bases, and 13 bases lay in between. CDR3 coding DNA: TGCGCCAGCAGCTTAGGACTCTTAAGAACCGGGGAGCTGTTTTTT. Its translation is CASSLGLLRTGELFF.

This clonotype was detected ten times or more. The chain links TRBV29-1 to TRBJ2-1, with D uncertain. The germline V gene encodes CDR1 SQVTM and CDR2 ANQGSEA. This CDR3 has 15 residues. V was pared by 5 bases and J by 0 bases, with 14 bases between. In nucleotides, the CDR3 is TGCAGCGTTCCTCAAAGATCTCACTCCTACAATGAGCAGTTCTTC. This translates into CSVPQRSHSYNEQFF.

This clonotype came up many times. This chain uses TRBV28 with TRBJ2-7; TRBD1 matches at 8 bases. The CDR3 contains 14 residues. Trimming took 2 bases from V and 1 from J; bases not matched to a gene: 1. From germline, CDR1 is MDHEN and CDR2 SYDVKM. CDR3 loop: CASSLGTGSYEQYF. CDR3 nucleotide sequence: TGTGCCAGCAGTTTAGGGACAGGTTCCTACGAGCAGTACTTC.

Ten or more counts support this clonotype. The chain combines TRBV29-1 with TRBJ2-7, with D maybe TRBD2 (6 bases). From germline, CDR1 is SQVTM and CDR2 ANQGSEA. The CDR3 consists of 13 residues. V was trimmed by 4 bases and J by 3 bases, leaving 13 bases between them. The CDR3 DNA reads TGCAGCGTTGGTGCTAGCGCAAACTACGAGCAGTACTTC. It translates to CSVGASANYEQYF.

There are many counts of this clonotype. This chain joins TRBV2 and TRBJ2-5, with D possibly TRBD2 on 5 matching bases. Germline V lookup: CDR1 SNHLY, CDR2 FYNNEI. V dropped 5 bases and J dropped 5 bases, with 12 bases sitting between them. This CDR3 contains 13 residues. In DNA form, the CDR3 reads TGTGCCAGCAGTCGGGGTTCGGGGGAGACCCAGTACTTC. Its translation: CASSRGSGETQYF.

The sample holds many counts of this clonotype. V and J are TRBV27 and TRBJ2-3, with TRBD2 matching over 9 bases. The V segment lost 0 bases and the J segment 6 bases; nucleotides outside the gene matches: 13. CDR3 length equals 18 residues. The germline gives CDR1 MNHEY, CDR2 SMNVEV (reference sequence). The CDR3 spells CASSLSVGLASRSDTQYF. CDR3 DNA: TGTGCCAGCAGTTTATCCGTTGGACTAGCGAGTCGCTCCGATACGCAGTATTTT.

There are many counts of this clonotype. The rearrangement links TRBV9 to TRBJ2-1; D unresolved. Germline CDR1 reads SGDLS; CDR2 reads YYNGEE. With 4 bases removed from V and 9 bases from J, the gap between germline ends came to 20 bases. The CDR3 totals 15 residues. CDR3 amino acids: CASSPRASPTSEQFF. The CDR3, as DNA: TGTGCCAGCAGCCCTCGGGCCTCCCCCACCAGTGAGCAGTTCTTC.